This entry lists 9 T cell receptor beta chains sequenced from one sample in a study of regulatory T cells in long-lasting Graves disease. Assembly of TCR beta libraries relied on iRepertoire HTBI primers together with Arm-PCR of CDR3 regions. MiXCR, run by TCRdb on the multiplex PCR reads, gives a single entry per CDR3 protein. The sample includes about 220,000 distinct CDR3 sequences, roughly 19% seen only once; the top ten take over 9.5%. Noted time point: newly diagnosed GD, antithyroid drugs for less than 3 months. Following extraction of RNA from PBMCs, that RNA was used to make the TCR library. These same records also appear under a second study, on T cells in Graves' hyperthyroidism and ophthalmopathy.

The material was peripheral blood mononuclear cells (PBMCs), obtained at new diagnosis, from a patient treated with antithyroid drugs. The source of these receptors is a woman aged 30 to 39 with Graves disease.

This clonotype was recorded many times. The rearrangement links TRBV6-1 to TRBJ1-6; 8 bases are a match to TRBD1. Per germline, CDR1 MNHNS and CDR2 SASEGT. The CDR3 consists of 15 residues. J lost 7 bases, V lost 8 bases, and 10 bases had no gene match. As DNA, the CDR3 is TGTGCCAGCCGTAGCCTTACAGGGGGAAATTCACCCCTCCACTTT. This sequence encodes CASRSLTGGNSPLHF.

This clonotype was recorded at least ten times. This chain links TRBV15 with TRBJ1-5, with 7 nucleotides matching TRBD1. Germline loops: CDR1 LNHNV, CDR2 YYDKDF (reference sequence). Trimming at V came to 6 bases and at J to 4 bases, leaving 9 bases not matched to a gene. The CDR3 is 15 residues long. CDR3 in amino acids: CATSQTGTDNQPQHF. As DNA, the CDR3 is TGTGCCACCAGTCAAACCGGGACAGATAATCAGCCCCAGCATTTT.

This clonotype appeared many times. The chain employs TRBV6-5 and TRBJ1-2, with a possible D match to TRBD1 (5 bases). The CDR3 contains 13 residues. The ends were cut back, 1 base at V and 10 bases at J, with 13 bases in the middle. Germline lookup yields CDR1 MNHEY and CDR2 SVGAGI. Here the CDR3 DNA reads TGTGCCAGCAGTTACTTGAGTGGGGGTTTCTACACCTTC. Its translation: CASSYLSGGFYTF.

This clonotype has ten or more counts. The chain uses TRBV20-1 and TRBJ2-5, with D unclear. Germline V gene data show CDR1 as DFQATT and CDR2 as SNEGSKA (reference sequence). Trimming stripped 5 bases from V and 2 bases from J, with 12 bases between. The CDR3 extends over 13 amino acids. In DNA, the CDR3 is TGCAGTGCTCGAAGGACCAATCAAGAGACCCAGTACTTC. Amino acid sequence: CSARRTNQETQYF.

This chain joins TRBV6-2 or TRBV6-3 and TRBJ2-3; 10 bases align to TRBD2. Trimming removed 6 bases from V and 3 bases from J; junction bases left unmatched: 6. Germline assignment: CDR1 MNHEY and CDR2 SVGEGT. This CDR3 comprises 15 residues. CDR3 region: CASSLLAGLTDTQYF. CDR3 DNA sequence: TGTGCCAGCAGCTTACTAGCGGGGCTTACAGATACGCAGTATTTT.

At least ten counts were recorded for this clonotype. This chain connects TRBV20-1 to TRBJ2-7, with D maybe TRBD1 (5 bases). CDR1 is DFQATT and CDR2 is SNEGSKA in the germline V gene (reference sequence). Trimming removed 4 bases at V and 3 bases at J, with 16 bases between. This CDR3 has 14 amino acids. DNA of the CDR3: TGCAGTGCTACCGGCTCTGACAGATACTACGAGCAGTACTTC. Translated, it gives CSATGSDRYYEQYF.

This clonotype has at least ten counts. This rearrangement joins TRBV7-9 to TRBJ1-2, with 7 bases lining up with TRBD1. This CDR3 has 16 amino acids. Per the germline V gene, CDR1 is SEHNR and CDR2 is FQNEAQ (reference sequence). With V trimmed by 4 bases and J by 3 bases, 11 bases remained unmatched. As DNA, the CDR3 is TGTGCCAGCAGCTACCCGAACAGGGGCGCGGACTATGGCTACACCTTC. This translates into CASSYPNRGADYGYTF.

This clonotype was detected ten times or more. The chain couples TRBV10-2 to TRBJ2-2; D call uncertain. V shed 2 bases and J shed 7 bases, with 14 bases lying between them. Germline V gene data show CDR1 as WSHSY and CDR2 as SAAADI. The CDR3 runs to 15 residues. The CDR3 loop is CASSERPRSGGELFF. The CDR3 DNA follows: TGCGCCAGCAGTGAGAGACCCAGGAGTGGCGGGGAGCTGTTTTTT.

This clonotype was seen ten or more times. The V gene is TRBV20-1, the J gene TRBJ2-5; weak D call: TRBD1 (7 bases). V was clipped by 7 bases and J by 5 bases, with 17 bases between them. The CDR3 totals 13 residues. Germline values: CDR1 DFQATT, CDR2 SNEGSKA (reference sequence). Written as DNA, the CDR3 is TGCAGTGGTACAGGGGAGGACGGTGAGACCCAGTACTTC. This encodes CSGTGEDGETQYF.